The 9 T cell receptor beta chains given below trace back to one sample, sequenced in a study of blood T cell repertoires in COVID-19. Assay: immunoSEQ multiplex PCR; the TCRdb copy retains only in-frame clones and omits some. Found here are 300,000 to 350,000 clones, about 88% of them singletons; the top ten hold under 1.2%. Sequenced material: PBMCs or T cells enriched from blood (not recorded which). The receptor source for this set is a woman aged 25 to 45 who had been exposed to COVID-19.

The table lists this clone with a count of one. The rearrangement links TRBV2 to TRBJ1-6; D possibly corresponds to TRBD1 (5 bases). Germline CDR1 and CDR2: SNHLY and FYNNEI. This CDR3 is built from 15 residues. V was trimmed by 7 bases and J by 3 bases, leaving 13 bases between them. For the CDR3, the DNA is TGTGCCAGCATTTCAGGGTCGGACTATAATTCACCCCTCCACTTT. This sequence encodes CASISGSDYNSPLHF. The complete variable domain, with remaining parts taken from reference TRBV2 and TRBJ1-6, reads EPEVTQTPSHQVTQMGQEVILRCVPISNHLYFYWYRQILGQKVEFLVSFYNNEISEKSEIFDDQFSVERPDGSNFTLKIRSTKLEDSAMYFCASISGSDYNSPLHFGNGTRLTVT.

V is TRBV2 and J is TRBJ2-3; possible D gene TRBD1, 5 bases. The CDR3 loop spans 16 amino acids. Germline V CDR1 and CDR2: SNHLY, FYNNEI. V shed 3 bases and J shed 0 bases, with 13 bases lying between them. The CDR3: CASSDLRVASTDTQYF. CDR3 sequence (DNA): TGTGCCAGCAGTGATCTCAGGGTGGCTAGCACAGATACGCAGTATTTT.

The J gene is TRBJ1-6, the V gene TRBV27, with D maybe TRBD1 (5 bases). The CDR3 has 14 amino acids. Trimming took 3 bases from V and 9 from J, leaving 12 bases between them. Germline V gives CDR1 MNHEY, CDR2 SMNVEV (reference sequence). Here the CDR3 DNA reads TGTGCCAGCAGTTTCGACAGATTAGGTTCACCCCTCCACTTT. Residues: CASSFDRLGSPLHF.

The rearrangement links TRBV19 to TRBJ1-1; unclear D gene. Germline V gene data show CDR1 as LNHDA and CDR2 as SQIVND (reference sequence). This CDR3 has 11 amino acids. V gave up 11 bases and J gave up 6 bases, with 13 bases separating them. CDR3 region: CACTERSEAFF. CDR3 DNA sequence: TGTGCCTGTACAGAACGCTCTGAAGCTTTCTTT.

V gene TRBV18 combines with J gene TRBJ1-2; D possibly corresponds to TRBD1 (5 bases). V lost 0 bases and J 4 bases, leaving 9 bases between the germline ends. The V gene's germline CDR1 is KGHSH and CDR2 LQKENI. This CDR3 is 14 amino acids long. CDR3 DNA sequence: TGTGCCAGCTCACCACCGACAGCCGCCTATGGCTACACCTTC. Protein product: CASSPPTAAYGYTF.

This clone has only one observation. The gene calls are TRBV27 and TRBJ2-1; 9 bases are a match to TRBD1. This CDR3 has 15 residues. V trimming: 2 bases; J trimming: 2 bases; junction bases outside the gene matches: 1. The germline CDR1 and CDR2 sequences are MNHEY and SMNVEV (reference sequence). DNA of the CDR3: TGTGCCAGCAGTTTAAGACAGGGGGCCTACAATGAGCAGTTCTTC. Protein product: CASSLRQGAYNEQFF.

Only one count was recorded for this clone. This specimen includes other DNA sequences encoding the same CDR3. The rearrangement links TRBV12-3 or TRBV12-4 to TRBJ2-7; TRBD1 is a possible D gene (5 bases). The CDR3 has 12 residues. V lost 2 bases and J 4 bases, leaving 6 bases between the germline ends. The CDR3 loop is CASSLQGYEQYF. For the CDR3, the DNA is TGTGCCAGCAGTTTACAGGGATACGAGCAGTACTTC.

This chain joins TRBV28 and TRBJ2-1; a possible D gene is TRBD1 (5 bases). The ends were cut back, 3 bases at V and 6 bases at J, with 12 bases in the middle. CDR3 length equals 14 residues. Looked up from germline, CDR1 is MDHEN and CDR2 is SYDVKM. The CDR3 sequence is CASSLQGSSNEQFF. The CDR3, as DNA: TGTGCCAGCAGTTTGCAGGGAAGTTCCAATGAGCAGTTCTTC.

The rearrangement joins TRBV13 to TRBJ2-2; TRBD2 agrees at 9 bases. The CDR3 totals 16 residues. Germline V gene data show CDR1 as PRHDT and CDR2 as FYEKMQ (reference sequence). V was pared by 1 base and J by 2 bases, with 2 bases of the junction left unmatched. The DNA for the CDR3 is TGTGCCAGCAGCTTAGTAGCGGGGGACAACACCGGGGAGCTGTTTTTT. It yields the protein CASSLVAGDNTGELFF.